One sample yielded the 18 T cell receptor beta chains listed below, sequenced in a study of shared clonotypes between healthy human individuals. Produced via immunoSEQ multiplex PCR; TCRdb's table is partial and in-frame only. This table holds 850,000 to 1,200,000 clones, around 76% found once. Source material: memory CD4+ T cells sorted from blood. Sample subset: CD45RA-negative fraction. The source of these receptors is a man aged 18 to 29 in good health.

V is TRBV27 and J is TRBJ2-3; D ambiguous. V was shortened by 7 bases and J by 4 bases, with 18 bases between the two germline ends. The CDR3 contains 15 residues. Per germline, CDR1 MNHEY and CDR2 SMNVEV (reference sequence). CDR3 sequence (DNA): TGTGCCAGCATGGTATCTTCCCAGTGGGCAGATACGCAGTATTTT. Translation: CASMVSSQWADTQYF.

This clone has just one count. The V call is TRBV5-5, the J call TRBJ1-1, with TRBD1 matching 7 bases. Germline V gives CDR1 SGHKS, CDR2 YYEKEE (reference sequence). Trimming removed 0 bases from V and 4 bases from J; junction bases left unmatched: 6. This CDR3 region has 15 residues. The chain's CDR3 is CASSLVAGGSTEAFF. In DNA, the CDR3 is TGTGCCAGCAGCTTGGTAGCAGGGGGGAGCACTGAAGCTTTCTTT.

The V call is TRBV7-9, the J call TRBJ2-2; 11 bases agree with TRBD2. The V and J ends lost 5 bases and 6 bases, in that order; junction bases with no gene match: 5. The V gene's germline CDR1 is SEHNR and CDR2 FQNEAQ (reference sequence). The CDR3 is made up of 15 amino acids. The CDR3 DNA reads TGTGCCAGCAGCGAGACTAGCGGGATCCCCGGGGAGCTGTTTTTT. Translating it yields CASSETSGIPGELFF.

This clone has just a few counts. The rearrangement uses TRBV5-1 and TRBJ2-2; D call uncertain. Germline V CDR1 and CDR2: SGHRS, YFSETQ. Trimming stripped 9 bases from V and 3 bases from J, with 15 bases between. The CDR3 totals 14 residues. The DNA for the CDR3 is TGCGCCACCAAAGTGCGTAGTGACACCGGGGAGCTGTTTTTT. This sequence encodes CATKVRSDTGELFF.

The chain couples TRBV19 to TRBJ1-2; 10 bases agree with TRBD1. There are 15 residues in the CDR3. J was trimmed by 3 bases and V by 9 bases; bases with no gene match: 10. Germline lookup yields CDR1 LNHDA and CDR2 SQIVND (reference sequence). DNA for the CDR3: TGTGCCAGCACCCCCCGGGACAGGGGATACTATGGCTACACCTTC. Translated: CASTPRDRGYYGYTF.

CDR3 protein: CASSSSGQESSYEQYF. CDR3 DNA sequence: TGTGCCAGCAGCTCATCGGGACAGGAGAGCTCCTACGAGCAGTACTTC. This chain links TRBV12-1 with TRBJ2-7; TRBD1, the table's D call, was not compared with the DNA. TRBV12-1 is assigned pseudogene status. The CDR3 is 16 residues long.

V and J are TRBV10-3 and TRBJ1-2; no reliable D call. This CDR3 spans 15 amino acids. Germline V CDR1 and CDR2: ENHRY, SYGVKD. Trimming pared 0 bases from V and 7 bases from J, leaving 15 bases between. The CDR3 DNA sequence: TGTGCCATCAGTGAGTCGAAAGGGATTAATCTTGGCTACACCTTC. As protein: CAISESKGINLGYTF.

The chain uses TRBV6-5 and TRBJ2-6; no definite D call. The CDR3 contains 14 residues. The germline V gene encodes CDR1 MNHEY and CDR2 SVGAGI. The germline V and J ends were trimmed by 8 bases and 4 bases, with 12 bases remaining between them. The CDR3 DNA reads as TGTGCCAGCCGCCTTAATCCGGGGGCCAACGTCCTGACTTTC. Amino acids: CASRLNPGANVLTF.

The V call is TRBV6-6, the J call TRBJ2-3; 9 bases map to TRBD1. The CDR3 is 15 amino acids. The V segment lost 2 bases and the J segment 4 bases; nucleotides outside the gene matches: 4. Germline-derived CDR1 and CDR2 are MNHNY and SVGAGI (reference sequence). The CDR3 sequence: CASSYEGQGSDTQYF. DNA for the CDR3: TGTGCCAGCAGTTACGAGGGACAGGGTTCAGATACGCAGTATTTT.

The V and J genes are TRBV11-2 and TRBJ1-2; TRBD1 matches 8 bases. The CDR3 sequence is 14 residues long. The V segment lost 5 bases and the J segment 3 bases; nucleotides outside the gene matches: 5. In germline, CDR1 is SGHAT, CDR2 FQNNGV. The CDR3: CASSPPGGHYGYTF. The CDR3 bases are TGTGCCAGCAGCCCACCAGGGGGCCACTATGGCTACACCTTC.

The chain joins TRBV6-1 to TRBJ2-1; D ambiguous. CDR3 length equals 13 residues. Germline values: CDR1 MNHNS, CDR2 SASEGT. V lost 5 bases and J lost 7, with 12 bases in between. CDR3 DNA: TGTGCCAGCAGTCCGCACATTAAGAATGAGCAGTTCTTC. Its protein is CASSPHIKNEQFF.

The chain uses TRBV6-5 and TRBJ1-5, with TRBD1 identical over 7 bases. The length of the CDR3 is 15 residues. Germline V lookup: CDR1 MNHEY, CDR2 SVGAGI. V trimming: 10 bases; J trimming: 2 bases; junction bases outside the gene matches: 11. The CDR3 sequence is CATMTGQSRNQPQHF. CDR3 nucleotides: TGTGCCACCATGACAGGGCAAAGCCGCAATCAGCCCCAGCATTTT.

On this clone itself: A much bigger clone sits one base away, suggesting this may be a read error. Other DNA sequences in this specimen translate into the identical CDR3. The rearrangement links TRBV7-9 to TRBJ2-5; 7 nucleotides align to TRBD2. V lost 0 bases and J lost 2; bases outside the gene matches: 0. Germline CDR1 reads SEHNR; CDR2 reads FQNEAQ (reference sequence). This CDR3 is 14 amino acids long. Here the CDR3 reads CASSLAGGQETQYF. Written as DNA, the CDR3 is TGTGCCAGCAGCTTAGCGGGGGGGCAAGAGACCCAGTACTTC.

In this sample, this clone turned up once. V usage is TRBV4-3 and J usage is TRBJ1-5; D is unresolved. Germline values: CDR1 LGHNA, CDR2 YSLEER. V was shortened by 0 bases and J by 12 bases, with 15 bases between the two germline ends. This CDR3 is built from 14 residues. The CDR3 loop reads CASSQDHGSRHQHF. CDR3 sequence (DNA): TGCGCCAGCAGCCAAGATCATGGGAGCAGGCACCAGCATTTT.

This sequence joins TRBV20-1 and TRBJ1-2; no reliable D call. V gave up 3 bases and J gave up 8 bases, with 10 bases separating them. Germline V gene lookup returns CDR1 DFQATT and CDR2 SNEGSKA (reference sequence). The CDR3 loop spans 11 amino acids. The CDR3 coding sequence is TGCAGTGCTAGTTTATCCACAGGCTACACCTTC. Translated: CSASLSTGYTF.

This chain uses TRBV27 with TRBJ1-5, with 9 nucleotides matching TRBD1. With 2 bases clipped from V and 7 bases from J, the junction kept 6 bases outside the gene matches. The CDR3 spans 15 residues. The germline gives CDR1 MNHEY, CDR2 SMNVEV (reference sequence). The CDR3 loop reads CASSLIWGQGQPQHF. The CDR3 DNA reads TGTGCCAGCAGTTTAATTTGGGGACAGGGCCAGCCCCAGCATTTT.

CDR3: CASSQKGEGAYGYTF. The DNA for the CDR3 is TGCGCCAGCAGCCAAAAAGGGGAGGGGGCCTATGGCTACACCTTC. The chain uses TRBV4-1 and TRBJ1-2; 7 bases match TRBD1. The CDR3 consists of 15 residues. Germline V lookup: CDR1 MGHRA, CDR2 YSYEKL. V lost 2 bases and J lost 4; bases outside the gene matches: 7.

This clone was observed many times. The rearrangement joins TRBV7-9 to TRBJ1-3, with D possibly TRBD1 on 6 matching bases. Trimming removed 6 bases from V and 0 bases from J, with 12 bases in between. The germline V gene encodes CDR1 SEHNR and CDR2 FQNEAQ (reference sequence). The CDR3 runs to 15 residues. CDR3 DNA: TGTGCCAGCAGTCAAGGGGGGAACTCTGGAAACACCATATATTTT. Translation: CASSQGGNSGNTIYF.